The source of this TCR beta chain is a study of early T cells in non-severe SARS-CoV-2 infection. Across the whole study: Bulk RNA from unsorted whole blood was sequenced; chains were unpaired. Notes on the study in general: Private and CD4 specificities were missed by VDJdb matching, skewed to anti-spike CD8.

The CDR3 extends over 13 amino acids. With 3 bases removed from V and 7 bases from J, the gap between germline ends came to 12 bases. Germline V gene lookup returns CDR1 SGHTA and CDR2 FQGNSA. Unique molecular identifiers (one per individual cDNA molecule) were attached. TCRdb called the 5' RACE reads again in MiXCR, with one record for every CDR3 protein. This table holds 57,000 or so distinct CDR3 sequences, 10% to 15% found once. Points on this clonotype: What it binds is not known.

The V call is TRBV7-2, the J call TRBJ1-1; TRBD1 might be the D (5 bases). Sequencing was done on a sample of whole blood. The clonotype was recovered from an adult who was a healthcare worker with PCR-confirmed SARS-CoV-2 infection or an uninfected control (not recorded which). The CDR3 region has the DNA TGTGCCAGCAGCTTCTCCGGGGCCTATGAAGCTTTCTTT. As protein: CASSFSGAYEAFF. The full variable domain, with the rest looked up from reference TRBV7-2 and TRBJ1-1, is GAGVSQSPSNKVTEKGKDVELRCDPISGHTALYWYRQSLGQGLEFLIYFQGNSAPDKSGLPSDRFSAERTGGSVSTLTIQRTQQEDSAVYLCASSFSGAYEAFFGQGTRLTVV.